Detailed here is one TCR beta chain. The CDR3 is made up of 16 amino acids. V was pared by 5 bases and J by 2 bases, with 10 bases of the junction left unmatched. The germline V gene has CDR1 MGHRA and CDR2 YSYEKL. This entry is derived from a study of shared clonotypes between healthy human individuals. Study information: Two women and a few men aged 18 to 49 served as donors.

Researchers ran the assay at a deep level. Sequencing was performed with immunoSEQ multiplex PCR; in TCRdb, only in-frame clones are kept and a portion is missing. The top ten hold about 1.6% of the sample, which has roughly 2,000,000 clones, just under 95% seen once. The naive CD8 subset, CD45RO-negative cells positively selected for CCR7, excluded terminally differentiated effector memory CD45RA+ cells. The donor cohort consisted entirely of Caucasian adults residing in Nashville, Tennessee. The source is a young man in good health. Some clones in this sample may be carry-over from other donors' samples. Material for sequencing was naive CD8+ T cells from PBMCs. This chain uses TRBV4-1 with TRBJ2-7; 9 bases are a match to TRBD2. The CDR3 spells CASSVLGREGAYEQYF. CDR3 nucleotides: TGCGCCAGCAGCGTCCTCGGGCGGGAGGGGGCCTACGAGCAGTACTTC.